These T cell receptor beta chains were read from a single sample in a study of beta chain features in type 1 diabetes. Some clones are missing from TCRdb's copy, which holds only in-frame ones; the method was immunoSEQ multiplex PCR. The sample holds under 300,000 clones, approximately 13% seen once. The source material was naive CD4+ T cells from blood. The receptors come from a man aged 25 to 45 with type 1 diabetes. Both conserved end residues are part of each CDR3. The D gene is left open where the match is weak.

J: TRBJ2-3; D: TRBD2; V: TRBV2; CDR3: CASSSGLAGVTDTQYF
J: TRBJ1-5; D: TRBD1; V: TRBV5-1; CDR3: CASSPDRGQQPQHF
J: TRBJ2-7; D: TRBD1; V: TRBV4-2; CDR3: CASSPQGALDEQYF
J: TRBJ2-2; D: .; V: TRBV5-4; CDR3: CASSLRVIGNTGELFF
J: TRBJ2-7; D: TRBD2; V: TRBV5-1; CDR3: CASSPEVAGGLEQYF
J: TRBJ2-3; D: TRBD1; V: TRBV5-1; CDR3: CASSPAGTGSDTQYF
J: TRBJ1-5; D: .; V: TRBV6-6; CDR3: CASSYPGGVDQPQHF
J: TRBJ2-5; D: .; V: TRBV5-1; CDR3: CASSLWTAYQETQYF
J: TRBJ2-3; D: TRBD2; V: TRBV5-1; CDR3: CASSFTGGEDTQYF
J: TRBJ2-6; D: .; V: TRBV10-3; CDR3: CAISRDESGANVLTF